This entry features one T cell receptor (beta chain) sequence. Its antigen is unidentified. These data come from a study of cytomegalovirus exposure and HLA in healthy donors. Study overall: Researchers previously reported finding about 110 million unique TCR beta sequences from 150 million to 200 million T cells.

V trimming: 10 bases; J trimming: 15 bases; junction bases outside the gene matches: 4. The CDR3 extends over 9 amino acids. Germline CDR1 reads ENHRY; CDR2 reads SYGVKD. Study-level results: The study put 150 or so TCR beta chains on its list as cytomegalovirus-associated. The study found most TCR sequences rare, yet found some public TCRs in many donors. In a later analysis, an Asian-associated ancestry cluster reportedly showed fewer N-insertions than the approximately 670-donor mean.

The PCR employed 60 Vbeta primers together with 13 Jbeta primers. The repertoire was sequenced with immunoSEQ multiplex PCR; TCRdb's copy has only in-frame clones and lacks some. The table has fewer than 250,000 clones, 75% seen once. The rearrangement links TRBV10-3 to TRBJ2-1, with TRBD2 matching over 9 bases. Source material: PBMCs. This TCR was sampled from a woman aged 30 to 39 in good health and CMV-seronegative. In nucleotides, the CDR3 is TGTGCCACCGGGACTAGCTCGTTCTTC. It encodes CATGTSSFF.